This T cell receptor (beta chain) is drawn from a study of T cell responses to AZD1222 COVID-19 vaccine. Study results and caveats: Donors were chiefly white British, with a greater number of females, and clonal diversity was perhaps underestimated.

A note on this clone: Its antigen is not identified.

V lost 4 bases to trimming and J lost 6 bases; unmatched junction nucleotides: 6. The CDR3 has 12 amino acids. Per the germline V gene, CDR1 is SQVTM and CDR2 is ANQGSEA. This table comes from immunoSEQ multiplex PCR, and its TCRdb copy is limited to in-frame clones, with some not included. This sample has 130,000 to 150,000 clones; approximately 90% occur once, and the top ten carry 2.8%. The sequenced sample was peripheral blood, obtained on day 0 of MenACWY control vaccination. This receptor was identified in an adult in good health. The J gene is TRBJ2-7, the V gene TRBV29-1; 7 nucleotides agree with TRBD2. The DNA for the CDR3 is TGCAGCGTTGGATTGGGGGGGGGCGAGCAGTACTTC. It specifies CSVGLGGGEQYF.